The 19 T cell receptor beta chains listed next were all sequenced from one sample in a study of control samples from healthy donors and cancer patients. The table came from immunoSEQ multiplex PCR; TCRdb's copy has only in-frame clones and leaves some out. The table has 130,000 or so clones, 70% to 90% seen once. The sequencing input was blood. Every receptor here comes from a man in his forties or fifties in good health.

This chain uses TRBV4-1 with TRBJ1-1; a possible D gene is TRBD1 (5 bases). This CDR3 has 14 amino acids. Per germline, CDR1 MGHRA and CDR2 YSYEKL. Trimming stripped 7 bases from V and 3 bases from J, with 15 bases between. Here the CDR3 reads CASTLRGADTEAFF. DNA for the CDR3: TGCGCCAGCACCCTACGCGGGGCTGACACTGAAGCTTTCTTT.

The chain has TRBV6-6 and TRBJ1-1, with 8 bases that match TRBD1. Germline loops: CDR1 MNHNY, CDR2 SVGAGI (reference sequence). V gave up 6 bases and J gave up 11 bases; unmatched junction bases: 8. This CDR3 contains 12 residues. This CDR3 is CASRPGQGTAFF. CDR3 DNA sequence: TGTGCCAGCAGACCCGGACAGGGAACGGCTTTCTTT.

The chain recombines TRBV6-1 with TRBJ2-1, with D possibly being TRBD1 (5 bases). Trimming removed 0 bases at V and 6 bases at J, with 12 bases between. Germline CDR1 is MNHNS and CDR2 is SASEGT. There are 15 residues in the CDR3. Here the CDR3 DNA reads TGTGCCAGCAGTGAAGCAAGGGGATCGGGCAATGAGCAGTTCTTC. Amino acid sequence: CASSEARGSGNEQFF.

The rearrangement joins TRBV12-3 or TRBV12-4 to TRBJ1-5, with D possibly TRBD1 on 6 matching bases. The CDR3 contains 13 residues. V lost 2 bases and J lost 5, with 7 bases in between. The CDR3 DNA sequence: TGTGCCAGCAGTTTAAGGGGGGATCAGCCCCAGCATTTT. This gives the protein CASSLRGDQPQHF.

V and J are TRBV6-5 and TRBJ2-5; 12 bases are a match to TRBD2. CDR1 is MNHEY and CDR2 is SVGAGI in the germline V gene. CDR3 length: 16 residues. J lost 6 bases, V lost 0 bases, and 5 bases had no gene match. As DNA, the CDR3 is TGTGCCAGCAGTTACTCCCCTAGCGGGGGGGCAAAGACCCAGTACTTC. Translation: CASSYSPSGGAKTQYF.

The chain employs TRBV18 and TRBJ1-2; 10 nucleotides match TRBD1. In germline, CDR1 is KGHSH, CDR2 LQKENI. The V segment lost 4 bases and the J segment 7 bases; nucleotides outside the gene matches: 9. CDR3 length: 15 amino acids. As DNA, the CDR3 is TGTGCCAGCTCACTACGACAGGGGGCAGACAGTGGCTACACCTTC. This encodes CASSLRQGADSGYTF.

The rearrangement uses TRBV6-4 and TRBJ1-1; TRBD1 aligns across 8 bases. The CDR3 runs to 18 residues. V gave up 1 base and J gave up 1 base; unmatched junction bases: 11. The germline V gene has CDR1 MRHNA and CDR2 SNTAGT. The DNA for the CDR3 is TGTGCCAGCAGTGACTTCCGGGACAGGCGGCACGGGAACACTGAAGCTTTCTTT. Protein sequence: CASSDFRDRRHGNTEAFF.

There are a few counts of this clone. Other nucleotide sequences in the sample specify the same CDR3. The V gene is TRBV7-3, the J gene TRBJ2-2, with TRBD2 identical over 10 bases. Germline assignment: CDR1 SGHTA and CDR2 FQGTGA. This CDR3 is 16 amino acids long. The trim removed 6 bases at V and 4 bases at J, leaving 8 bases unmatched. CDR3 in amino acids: CASSSSGGASTGELFF. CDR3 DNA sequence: TGTGCCAGCAGTTCCAGCGGGGGGGCCAGCACCGGGGAGCTGTTTTTT. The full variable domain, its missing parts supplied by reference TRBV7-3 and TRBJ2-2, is GAGVSQTPSNKVTEKGKYVELRCDPISGHTALYWYRQSLGQGPEFLIYFQGTGAADDSGLPNDRFFAVRPEGSVSTLKIQRTERGDSAVYLCASSSSGGASTGELFFGEGSRLTVL.

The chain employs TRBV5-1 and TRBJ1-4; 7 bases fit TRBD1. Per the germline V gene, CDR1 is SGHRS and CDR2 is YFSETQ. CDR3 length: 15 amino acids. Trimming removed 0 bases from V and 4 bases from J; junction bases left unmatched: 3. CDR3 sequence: CASSLGGTVNEKLFF. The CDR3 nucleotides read TGCGCCAGCAGCTTGGGTGGGACAGTTAATGAAAAACTGTTTTTT.

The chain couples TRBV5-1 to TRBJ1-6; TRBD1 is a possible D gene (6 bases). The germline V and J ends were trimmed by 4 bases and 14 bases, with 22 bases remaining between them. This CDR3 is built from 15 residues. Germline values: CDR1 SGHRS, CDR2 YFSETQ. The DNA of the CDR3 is TGCGCCAGCAGCCTGTGGACAGCCCGAGAGGATTCCCTCCACTTT. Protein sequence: CASSLWTAREDSLHF.

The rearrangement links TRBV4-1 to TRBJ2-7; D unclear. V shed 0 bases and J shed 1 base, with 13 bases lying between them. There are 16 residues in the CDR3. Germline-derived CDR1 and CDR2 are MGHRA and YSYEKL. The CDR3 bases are TGCGCCAGCAGCCAAGATTTTGATAGACGTTCCTACGAGCAGTACTTC. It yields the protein CASSQDFDRRSYEQYF.

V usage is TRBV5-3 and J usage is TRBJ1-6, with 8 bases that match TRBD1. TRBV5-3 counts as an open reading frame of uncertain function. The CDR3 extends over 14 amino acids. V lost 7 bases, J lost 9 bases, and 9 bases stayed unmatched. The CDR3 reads CARHGTGGLSPLHF. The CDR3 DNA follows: TGTGCCAGACACGGGACAGGTGGTCTTTCACCCCTCCACTTT.

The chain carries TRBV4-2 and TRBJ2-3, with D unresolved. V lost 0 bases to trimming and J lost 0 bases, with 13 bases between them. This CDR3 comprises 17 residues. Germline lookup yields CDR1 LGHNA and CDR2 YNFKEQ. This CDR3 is CASSQDLSNPSTDTQYF. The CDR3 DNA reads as TGTGCCAGCAGCCAAGATCTGTCCAACCCTAGCACAGATACGCAGTATTTT.

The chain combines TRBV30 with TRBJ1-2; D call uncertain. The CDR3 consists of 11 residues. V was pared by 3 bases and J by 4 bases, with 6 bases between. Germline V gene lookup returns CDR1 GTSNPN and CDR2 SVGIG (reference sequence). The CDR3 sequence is CAWSHIYGYTF. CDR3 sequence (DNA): TGTGCCTGGAGCCACATCTATGGCTACACCTTC.

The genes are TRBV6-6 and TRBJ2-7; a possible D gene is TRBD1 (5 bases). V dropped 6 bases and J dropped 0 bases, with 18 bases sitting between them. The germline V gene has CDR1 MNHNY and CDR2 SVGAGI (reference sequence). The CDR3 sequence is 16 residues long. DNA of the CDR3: TGTGCCAGCAGCTTTTCAGGGATGTCGAGCTCCTACGAGCAGTACTTC. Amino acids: CASSFSGMSSSYEQYF.

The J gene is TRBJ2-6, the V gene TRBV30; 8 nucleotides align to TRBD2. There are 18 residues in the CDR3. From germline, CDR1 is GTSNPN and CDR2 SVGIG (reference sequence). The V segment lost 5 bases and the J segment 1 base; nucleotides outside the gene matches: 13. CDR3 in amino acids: CAWRGGRLADSGANVLTF. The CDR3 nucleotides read TGTGCCTGGCGGGGGGGGAGGCTAGCTGATTCTGGGGCCAACGTCCTGACTTTC.

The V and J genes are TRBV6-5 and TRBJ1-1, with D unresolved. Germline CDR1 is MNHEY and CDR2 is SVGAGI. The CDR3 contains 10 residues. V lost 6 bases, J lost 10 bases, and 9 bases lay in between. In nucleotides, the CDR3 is TGTGCCAGCAGCTTCGAGATAGCTTTCTTT. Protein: CASSFEIAFF.

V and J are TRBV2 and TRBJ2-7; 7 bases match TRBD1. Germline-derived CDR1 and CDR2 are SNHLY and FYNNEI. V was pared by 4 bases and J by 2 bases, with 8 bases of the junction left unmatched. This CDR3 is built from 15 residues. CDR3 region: CASSGRQGEAYEQYF. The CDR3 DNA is TGTGCCAGCAGTGGACGACAGGGCGAGGCCTACGAGCAGTACTTC. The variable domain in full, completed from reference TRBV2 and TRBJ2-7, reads EPEVTQTPSHQVTQMGQEVILRCVPISNHLYFYWYRQILGQKVEFLVSFYNNEISEKSEIFDDQFSVERPDGSNFTLKIRSTKLEDSAMYFCASSGRQGEAYEQYFGPGTRLTVT.

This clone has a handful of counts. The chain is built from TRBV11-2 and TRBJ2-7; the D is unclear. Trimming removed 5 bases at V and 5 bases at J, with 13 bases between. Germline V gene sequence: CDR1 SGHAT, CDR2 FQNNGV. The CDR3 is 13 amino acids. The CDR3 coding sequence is TGTGCCAGCAGCAGGACCTATATCGACGAGCAGTACTTC. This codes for CASSRTYIDEQYF.